What follows is one TCR beta chain and its context. Its cognate antigen has yet to be identified. The record has no base qualities; no much larger clone is one base away. This record comes from a study of post-analysis software for immune sequencing data (dated by TCRdb to about 2015). About the investigation overall: Disease courses on record covered relapsing-remitting, secondary progressive and progressive-relapsing multiple sclerosis, though some patients had no subtype annotation. A subset of samples was prepared in parallel using single-end sample barcoding, then pooled and co-amplified after Illumina adapter ligation. Patient repertoires were compared against 11 to 12 previously published healthy control repertoires from donors aged about 6 to 26 years.

The study at large found these results: The multiple sclerosis patient group was slightly younger than the control group. Strong co-clustering of samples prepared in the same batch was shown by direct clustering with F measure, prompting a batch-effect correction. Significantly higher frequencies in patients than in controls were found for roughly 5 TRBV segments, including TRBV5-6, TRBV5-1 and TRBV20-1. Significantly lower normalized Chao1 diversity was found in multiple sclerosis patients than in controls, suggesting substantial peripheral T-cell clonal expansion.

The library came from PCR. The sequencing machine was an Illumina HiSeq 2500. To reduce PCR and sequencing biases, unique molecular identifiers were incorporated into the TCR beta cDNA libraries. Per 1 to 10 million input T cells, approximately 500,000 cDNA molecules were obtained, such that each molecule approximated one T cell. Patient libraries were prepared and sequenced with the same protocol used for the earlier healthy control dataset. Samples belonging to the same batch were prepared together, multiplexed and sequenced on a shared HiSeq lane. Under the source paper's analysis protocol: MIGEC handled the raw barcoded reads, throwing out single-read molecular identifier groups before consensus assembly and CDR3 extraction. VDJtools was used for post-analysis of the clonotype tables, with diversity normalized by down-sampling every dataset to the smallest sample size. Repertoire overlap clustering matched CDR3 amino acid but not nucleotide sequences to correct batch-related cross-sample contamination. TCRdb reprocessed the public reads (quality trimming at Q25 with fastp, clone calling with MiXCR) and kept in-frame beta chains. For every CDR3 protein sequence, its rows merge into one entry that carries the most common genes and DNA. V and J calls and clone size were set by TCRdb, not the authors. The sample includes some 890,000 distinct CDR3 sequences, with around 53% observed a single time. The top ten clones comprise about 4.8% of the sample.

TCR beta repertoires were profiled from peripheral blood of approximately 13 young patients with multiple sclerosis to demonstrate the VDJtools post-analysis software. Multiple sclerosis patients were children and adolescents aged roughly 6 to 17 years. In the germline V gene, CDR1 corresponds to SNHLY and CDR2 to FYNNEI. The CDR3 runs 14 amino acids, cysteine and phenylalanine included. The sequence is cut down to CDR3 DNA, 42 bases in frame from base 1. V is cut by 0 bases and J by 2 bases, and the space between the germline ends is 8 bases. The receptor was isolated from a girl aged 5-17 years with multiple sclerosis. Source material: blood. This chain is built from TRBV2 and TRBJ2-7; TRBD2 might be the D gene, on 5 matching bases. The CDR3 protein: CASSEAGGPYEQYF. The DNA sequence reads TGTGCCAGCAGTGAAGCGGGCGGGCCCTACGAGCAGTACTTC.